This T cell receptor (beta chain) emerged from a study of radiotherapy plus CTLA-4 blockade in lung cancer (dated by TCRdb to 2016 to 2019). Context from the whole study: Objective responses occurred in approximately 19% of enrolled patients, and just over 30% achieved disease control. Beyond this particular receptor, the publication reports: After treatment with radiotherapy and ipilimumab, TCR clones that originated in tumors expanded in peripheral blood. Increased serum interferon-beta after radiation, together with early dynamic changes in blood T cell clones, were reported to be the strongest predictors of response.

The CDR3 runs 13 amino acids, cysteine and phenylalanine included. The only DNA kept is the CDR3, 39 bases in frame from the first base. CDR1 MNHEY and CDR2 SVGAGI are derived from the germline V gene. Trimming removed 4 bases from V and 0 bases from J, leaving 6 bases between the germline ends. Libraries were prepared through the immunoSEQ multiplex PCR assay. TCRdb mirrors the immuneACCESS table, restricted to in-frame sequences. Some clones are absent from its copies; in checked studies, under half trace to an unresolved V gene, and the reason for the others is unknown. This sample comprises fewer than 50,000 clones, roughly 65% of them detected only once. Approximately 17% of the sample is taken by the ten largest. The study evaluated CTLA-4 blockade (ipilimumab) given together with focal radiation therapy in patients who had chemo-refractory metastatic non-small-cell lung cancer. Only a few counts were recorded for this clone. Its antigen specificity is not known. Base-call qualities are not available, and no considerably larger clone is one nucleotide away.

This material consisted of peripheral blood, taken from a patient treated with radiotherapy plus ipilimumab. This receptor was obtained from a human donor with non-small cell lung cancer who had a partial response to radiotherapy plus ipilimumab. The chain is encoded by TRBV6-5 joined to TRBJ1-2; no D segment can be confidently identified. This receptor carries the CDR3 CASSLYANYGYTF. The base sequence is TGTGCCAGCAGTTTGTATGCTAACTATGGCTACACCTTC.